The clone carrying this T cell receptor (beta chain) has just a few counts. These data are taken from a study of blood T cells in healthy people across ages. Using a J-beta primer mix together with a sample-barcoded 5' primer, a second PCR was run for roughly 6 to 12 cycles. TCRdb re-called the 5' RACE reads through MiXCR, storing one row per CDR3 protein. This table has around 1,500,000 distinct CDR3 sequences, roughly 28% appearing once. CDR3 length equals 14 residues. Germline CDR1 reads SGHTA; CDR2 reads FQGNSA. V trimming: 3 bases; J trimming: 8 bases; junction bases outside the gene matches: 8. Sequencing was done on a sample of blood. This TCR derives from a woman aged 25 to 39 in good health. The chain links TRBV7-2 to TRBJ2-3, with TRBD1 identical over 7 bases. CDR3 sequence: CASSLETGRPTQYF. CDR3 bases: TGTGCCAGCAGCTTGGAGACAGGGAGACCTACGCAGTATTTT.